Following are 6 T cell receptor beta chains from one sample sequenced in a study of T cells expressing NK-cell markers. TCRdb re-called the 5' RACE reads; one entry per CDR3 protein, DNA not given. The listing contains more than 400,000 distinct CDR3 sequences. Specimen: blood T cells: a sorted CD56 or NKG2C T cell subset, CD4+ or CD8+ T cells, or bulk PBMC T cells (not recorded which). All receptors come from a woman between 18 and 69 years old in good health.

J is TRBJ2-1 and V is TRBV4-3; checking the TCRdb D call of TRBD1 is not possible without DNA. CDR1 LGHNA and CDR2 YSLEER come from the germline V gene. This CDR3 has 12 residues. The CDR3 here is CASSLQGGEQFF.

The chain has TRBV6-5 and TRBJ2-5. CDR3 size: 14 residues. Germline CDR1 reads MNHEY; CDR2 reads SVGAGI. This CDR3 reads CASSYSNSKETQYF.

V and J are TRBV29-1 and TRBJ1-1; TCRdb lists TRBD1, though no DNA is available to test this call. Germline CDR1 and CDR2: SQVTM and ANQGSEA. This CDR3 has 14 residues. The CDR3: CSVSTGTLAAGAFF.

CDR3 sequence reads: CSARGRGTGANEQYF. The chain combines TRBV20-1 with TRBJ2-7; checking the TCRdb D call of TRBD1 is not possible without DNA. Per the germline V gene, CDR1 is DFQATT and CDR2 is SNEGSKA (reference sequence). The CDR3 is 15 amino acids.

The chain carries TRBV5-1 and TRBJ2-7; as DNA is missing, the TRBD1 call by TCRdb cannot be tested. Per germline, CDR1 SGHRS and CDR2 YFSETQ. The CDR3 sequence is 12 residues long. CDR3: CASSRDEREQYF.

The CDR3 protein is CSAGTSGRARGGFF. The genes are TRBV20-1 and TRBJ2-1; TCRdb indicates TRBD2, and absent DNA this call remains unverified. The CDR3 covers 14 residues. Germline-derived CDR1 and CDR2 are DFQATT and SNEGSKA (reference sequence).